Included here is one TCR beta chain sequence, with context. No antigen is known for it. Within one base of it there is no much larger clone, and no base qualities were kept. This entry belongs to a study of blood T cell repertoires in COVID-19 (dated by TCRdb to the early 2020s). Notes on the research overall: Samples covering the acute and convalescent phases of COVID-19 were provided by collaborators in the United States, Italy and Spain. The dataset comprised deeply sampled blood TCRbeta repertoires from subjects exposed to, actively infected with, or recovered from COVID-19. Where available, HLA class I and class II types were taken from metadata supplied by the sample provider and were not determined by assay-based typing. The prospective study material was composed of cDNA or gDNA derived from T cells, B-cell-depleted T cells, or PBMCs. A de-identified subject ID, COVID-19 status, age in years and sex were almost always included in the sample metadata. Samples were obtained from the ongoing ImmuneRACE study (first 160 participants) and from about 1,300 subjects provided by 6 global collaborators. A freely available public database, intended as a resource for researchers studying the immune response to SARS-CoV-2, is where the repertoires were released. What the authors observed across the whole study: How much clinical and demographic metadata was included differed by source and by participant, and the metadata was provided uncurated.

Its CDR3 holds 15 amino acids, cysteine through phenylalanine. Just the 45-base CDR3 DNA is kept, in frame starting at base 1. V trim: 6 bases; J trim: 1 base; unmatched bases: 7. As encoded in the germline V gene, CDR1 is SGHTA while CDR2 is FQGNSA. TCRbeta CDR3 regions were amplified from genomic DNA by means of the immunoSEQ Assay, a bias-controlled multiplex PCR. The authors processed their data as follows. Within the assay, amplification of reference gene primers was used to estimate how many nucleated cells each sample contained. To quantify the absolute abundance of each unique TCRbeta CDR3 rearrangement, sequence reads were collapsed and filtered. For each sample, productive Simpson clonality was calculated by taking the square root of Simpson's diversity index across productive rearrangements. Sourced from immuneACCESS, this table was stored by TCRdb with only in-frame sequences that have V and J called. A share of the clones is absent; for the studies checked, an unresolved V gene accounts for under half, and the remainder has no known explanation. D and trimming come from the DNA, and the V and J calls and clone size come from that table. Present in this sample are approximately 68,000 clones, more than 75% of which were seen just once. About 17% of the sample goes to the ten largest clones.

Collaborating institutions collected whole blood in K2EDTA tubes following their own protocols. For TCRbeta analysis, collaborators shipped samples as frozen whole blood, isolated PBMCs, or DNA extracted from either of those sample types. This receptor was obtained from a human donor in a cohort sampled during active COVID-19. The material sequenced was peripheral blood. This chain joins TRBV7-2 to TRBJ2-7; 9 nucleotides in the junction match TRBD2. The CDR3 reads CASRRGGAGSYEQYF. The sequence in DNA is TGTGCCAGCAGACGCGGGGGGGCCGGGTCCTACGAGCAGTACTTC.